Included here is one T cell receptor (beta chain) sequence, with context. Antigen unknown. PCR involved 60 Vbeta and 13 Jbeta primers. Study processing details: As a later analysis found, there were approximately 80 million unique TCR beta chains, of which about 10 million were shared. Profiled with immunoSEQ multiplex PCR; TCRdb holds only in-frame clones, not every one. V and J calls plus clone size are reproduced from that table; the DNA served to infer D and trimming. The sample table includes over 80,000 clones. The ends were cut back, 0 bases at V and 7 bases at J, with 7 bases in the middle. Germline CDR1 is SGHTS and CDR2 is YDEGEE. The CDR3 totals 12 residues. This sample is drawn from a study of cytomegalovirus exposure and HLA in healthy donors. Study-level findings and limits: In a later analysis, several top co-occurrence clusters appeared linked to parvovirus B19, influenza, CMV and Epstein-Barr virus. Later work associated 16,951 TCR beta sequences with HLA alleles at 0.05 false discovery rate. Presence/absence results assume similar sequencing depth per donor, which may not hold.

V is TRBV5-8 and J is TRBJ1-2; unclear D gene. The sequenced sample was PBMCs. The clonotype comes from a girl aged 5-17 years in good health and CMV-seropositive. CDR3 protein: CASSLDRSGYTF. CDR3 nucleotide sequence: TGTGCCAGCAGCTTGGACAGATCTGGCTACACCTTC.